This T cell receptor beta chain emerged from a study of vaccination and CD4 T cells after COVID-19. Oncomine TCR Beta short-read sequencing was applied to DNA from cultured CD4+ T cells. TCRdb reprocessed the PCR reads with MiXCR, giving one entry per CDR3 protein. The repertoire has about 9,800 distinct CDR3 sequences, 30% to 40% of them found once; the top ten carry 12%. Concerning this clonotype: The antigen is not known.

Germline lookup yields CDR1 SGHTA and CDR2 FQGNSA. This CDR3 has 13 amino acids. Trimming took 6 bases from V and 0 from J, leaving 3 bases between them. Indicated treatment: roughly 10-day PBMC culture with coronavirus spike peptide pools or control peptides (ViraFEST assay). According to the study, CD4+ T cells from the unexposed donor were gathered ahead of the COVID-19 pandemic (2011-2018). The genes are TRBV7-2 and TRBJ2-6; D is unresolved. Sequenced material: CD4+ T cells from blood, cultured in vitro. The clonotype comes from a human donor in good health. CDR3 in amino acids: CASSTSGANVLTF. CDR3 DNA: TGTGCCAGCAGTACCTCTGGGGCCAACGTCCTGACTTTC. The variable domain in full, completed from reference TRBV7-2 and TRBJ2-6, reads GAGVSQSPSNKVTEKGKDVELRCDPISGHTALYWYRQSLGQGLEFLIYFQGNSAPDKSGLPSDRFSAERTGGSVSTLTIQRTQQEDSAVYLCASSTSGANVLTFGAGSRLTVL.